This TCR beta chain derives from a study of Ad26.COV2.S vaccination and SARS-CoV-2 variants. The treatment here: 15 to 20 received Ad26.COV2.S at low or high dose, single or two shots; about 5 received placebo; per-sample allocation not given. Each sample was drawn 63 days after the first injection (of vaccine or placebo). Built on an Ad26 vector, the vaccine expressed Wuhan-strain SARS-CoV-2 spike. Germline assignment: CDR1 MNHEY and CDR2 SMNVEV (reference sequence). V gave up 5 bases and J gave up 0 bases, with 8 bases separating them. The CDR3 runs 15 residues. Assay used: immunoSEQ multiplex PCR; TCRdb lists only in-frame clones, some missing. The data show hundreds of thousands of clones, around 87% seen once. To note about this clone: Its antigen is currently unknown.

Study-level results: The study found similar non-spike TCR breadth in vaccine and placebo recipients.

This sample comprised peripheral blood, obtained in a trial of Ad26.COV2.S vaccine versus placebo. This TCR derives from a person aged 18-65 years who received the Ad26.COV2.S COVID-19 vaccine or a placebo. The J gene is TRBJ2-6, the V gene TRBV27; D ambiguous. CDR3 in amino acids: CASSIYSSGANVLTF. CDR3 coding DNA: TGTGCCAGCAGTATCTACAGCTCTGGGGCCAACGTCCTGACTTTC.